Following are 6 T cell receptor beta chains from one sample sequenced in a study of T cells in lung cancer brain metastases. The assay was immunoSEQ multiplex PCR, and TCRdb's table has in-frame clones only and misses some. The data show approximately 1,000 clones, approximately 87% seen once. Sequencing used tumor tissue from the primary lung tumor. The receptor set was obtained from a woman between 50 and 59 years old with non-small cell lung cancer.

A note on this clone: The junction departs from the called germline gene at one end, perhaps through a read error. This sample also contains other DNA sequences that code for the same CDR3. The CDR3 nucleotides read TGTGCCAGCAGTTCACTACTAGGGACAGGGAACTACGAGCAGTATTTC. Its protein is CASSSLLGTGNYEQYF. The chain has TRBV27 and TRBJ2-7; the match to TRBD1 covers 9 bases. Germline V gene sequence: CDR1 MNHEY, CDR2 SMNVEV (reference sequence). The CDR3 has 16 residues.

The chain uses TRBV9 and TRBJ2-2; D not resolved. Trimming cost V 1 base and J 8 bases, with 12 bases left between them. The CDR3 has 14 residues. CDR1 is SGDLS and CDR2 is YYNGEE in the germline V gene. The CDR3 region is CASSVSPTSGELFF. The CDR3 DNA reads TGTGCCAGCAGCGTAAGCCCTACGTCTGGGGAGCTGTTTTTT.

The CDR3 loop is CASSLVVVPSTEAFF. The CDR3 region has the DNA TGTGCCAGCAGCTTAGTAGTCGTCCCTTCGACTGAAGCTTTCTTT. The gene calls are TRBV7-2 and TRBJ1-1; D gene uncertain. Germline V gives CDR1 SGHTA, CDR2 FQGNSA. Trimming took off 1 base at V and 5 bases at J, with 14 bases between the two ends. The CDR3 contains 15 residues.

This clone came up once. The rearrangement uses TRBV28 and TRBJ2-3; TRBD1 agrees at 10 bases. V lost 1 base to trimming and J lost 7 bases; unmatched junction nucleotides: 5. CDR1 is MDHEN and CDR2 is SYDVKM in the germline V gene. The CDR3 loop spans 15 amino acids. The chain's CDR3 is CASSLSGQGLNTQYF. Here the CDR3 DNA reads TGTGCCAGCAGTTTATCGGGACAGGGGTTAAATACGCAGTATTTT.

By its share, this clone is hyperexpanded (1% or more). The CDR3 DNA reads TGTGCCAGCAGTTTCGGGACAGGGTCCTACGAGCAGTACTTC. This sequence encodes CASSFGTGSYEQYF. This chain uses TRBV27 with TRBJ2-7; 9 positions match TRBD1. The V gene end was trimmed by 3 bases and the J gene end by 1 base; junction bases not matched to a gene: 1. Germline V gives CDR1 MNHEY, CDR2 SMNVEV (reference sequence). The CDR3 consists of 14 residues.

V usage is TRBV28 and J usage is TRBJ1-2, with 9 bases aligning to TRBD1. The CDR3 sequence is 15 residues long. V shed 6 bases, J shed 7 bases, and the junction held 12 bases outside the gene matches. Germline V gives CDR1 MDHEN, CDR2 SYDVKM. CDR3 residues: CASSRDTGGAGGYTF. The CDR3 DNA is TGTGCCAGCAGCCGTGATACAGGGGGCGCGGGTGGCTACACCTTC.